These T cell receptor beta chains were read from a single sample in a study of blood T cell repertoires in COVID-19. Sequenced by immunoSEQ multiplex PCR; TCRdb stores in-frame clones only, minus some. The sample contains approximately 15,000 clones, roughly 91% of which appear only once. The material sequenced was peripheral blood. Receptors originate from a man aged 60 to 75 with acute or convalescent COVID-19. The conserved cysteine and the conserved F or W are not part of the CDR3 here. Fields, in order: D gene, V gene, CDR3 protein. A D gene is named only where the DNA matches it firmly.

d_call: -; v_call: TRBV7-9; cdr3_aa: ASSLGPMNTEAF
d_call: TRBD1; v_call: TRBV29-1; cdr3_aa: SAEGAGDYGYT
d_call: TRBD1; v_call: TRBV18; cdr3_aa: ASSLFTGGNTDTQY
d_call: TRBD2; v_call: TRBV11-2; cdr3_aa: ASSFSGWGAGELF
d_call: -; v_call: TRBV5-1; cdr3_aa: ASLAAPSTDTQY
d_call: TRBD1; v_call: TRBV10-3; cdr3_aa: AIKPGQGNGGYT
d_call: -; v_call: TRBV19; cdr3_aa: ASSIGPLNTEAF
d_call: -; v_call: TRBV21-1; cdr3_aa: ASSKPTSGSYEQY
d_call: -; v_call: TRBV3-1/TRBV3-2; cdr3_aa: ASTGGNEQF
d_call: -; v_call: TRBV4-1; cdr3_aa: ASSQDYRGRDRDTQY
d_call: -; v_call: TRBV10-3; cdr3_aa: AISGTAVEQF
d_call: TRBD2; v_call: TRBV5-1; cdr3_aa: ASSLGNSGGPPEQF
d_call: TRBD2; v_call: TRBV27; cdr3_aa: ASRGLAGDEQY
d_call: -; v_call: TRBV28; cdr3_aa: ASSLRAPQH
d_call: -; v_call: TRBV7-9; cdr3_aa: ASSSRVGLGETQY
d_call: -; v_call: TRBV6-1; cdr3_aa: ASSEAGSGQRGYGNQPQH
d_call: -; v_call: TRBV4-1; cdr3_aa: ASSQGRRSQYYEQY
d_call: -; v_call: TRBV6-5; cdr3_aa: ASTFGWGDYGYT
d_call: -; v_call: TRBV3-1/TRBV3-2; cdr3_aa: ASSRRDYEQY
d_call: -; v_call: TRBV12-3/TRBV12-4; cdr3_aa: ASSLRRLTTQY
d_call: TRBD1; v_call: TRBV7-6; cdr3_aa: ASSLGDRGRGTEAF
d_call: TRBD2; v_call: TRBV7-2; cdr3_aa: ASSLGLAGANTDTQY
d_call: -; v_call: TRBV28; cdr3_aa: ASSFRRETYTDTQY
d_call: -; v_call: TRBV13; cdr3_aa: ASSPSQGGTGELF
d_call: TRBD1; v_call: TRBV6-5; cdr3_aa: ASSNRGGSEKLF
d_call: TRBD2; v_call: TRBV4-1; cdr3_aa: ASSQDGGVNEQF
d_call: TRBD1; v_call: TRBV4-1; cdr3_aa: ASSPHLLTGQGSQAF
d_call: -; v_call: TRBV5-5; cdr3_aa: ASSLVPGINGNTIY
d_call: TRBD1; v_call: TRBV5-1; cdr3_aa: ASSSQKDRFQETQY
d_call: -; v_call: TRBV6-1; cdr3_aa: ASSEQATTYNEQF
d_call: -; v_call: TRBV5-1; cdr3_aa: ASSLDLPGSSPLH
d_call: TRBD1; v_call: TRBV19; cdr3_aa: ASSVDSTGTEKLF
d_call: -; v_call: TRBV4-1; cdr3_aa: ASSQGQGPLLTQY
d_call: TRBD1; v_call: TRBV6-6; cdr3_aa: ASSYRRDREYYEQY
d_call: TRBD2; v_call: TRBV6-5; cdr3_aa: ASRDLAGVLVEF
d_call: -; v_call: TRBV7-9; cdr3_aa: ASSRQQTTDTQY
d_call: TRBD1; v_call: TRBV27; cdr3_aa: ASRNIGQGVYEQY
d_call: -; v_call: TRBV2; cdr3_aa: ASSEALLDSNTGELF
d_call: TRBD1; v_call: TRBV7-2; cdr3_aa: ASSTGGPPYGYT